This T cell receptor (beta chain) was recorded in a study of cytomegalovirus exposure and HLA in healthy donors. Findings of the study overall: Analysis performed later found over 15,000 TCR beta sequences associated with HLA alleles at 0.05 false discovery rate.

Comments on this clone: Its antigen remains unidentified.

Both 60 Vbeta primers and 13 Jbeta primers went into the PCR. Profiling relied on immunoSEQ multiplex PCR, and the TCRdb table lists in-frame clones only, not all of them. The table includes roughly 180,000 clones, around 82% detected once. The V and J ends lost 3 bases and 2 bases, in that order; junction bases with no gene match: 5. The length of the CDR3 is 16 residues. CDR1 and CDR2 from the germline V gene are KGHSH and LQKENI. The sequenced sample was PBMCs. This TCR was sampled from a man aged 25 to 40 in good health and CMV-seronegative. J is TRBJ2-3 and V is TRBV18; 10 bases are a match to TRBD1. CDR3 DNA: TGTGCCAGCTCACCTCCGGGACAGGGGTACACAGATACGCAGTATTTT. The encoded protein is CASSPPGQGYTDTQYF. Full variable domain (remainder filled in from reference TRBV18 and TRBJ2-3): NAGVMQNPRHLVRRRGQEARLRCSPMKGHSHVYWYRQLPEEGLKFMVYLQKENIIDESGMPKERFSAEFPKEGPSILRIQQVVRGDSAAYFCASSPPGQGYTDTQYFGPGTRLTVL.